The clone carrying this T cell receptor beta chain was detected ten times or more. Antigen: not known. No cell fractionation was done, so the repertoire covers all unsorted peripheral blood T cells. The data were obtained in a study of HIV-infected patients and healthy controls. General study points: A major limitation was that merely sixteen HIV-infected individuals were processed. Healthy controls shared more CDR3 sequences between individuals than HIV-infected patients did. Eight alpha and eight beta V genes differed significantly in mean usage between HIV-infected patients and controls. Compared with controls, mean Gini indices were significantly raised in HIV-infected repertoires, possibly indicating oligoclonality.

Alpha and beta constant-region primers primed reverse transcription of about 0.5 ug RNA. Separate chain-specific third strand synthesis with multiplexing indices produced the alpha and beta libraries. TCRdb redid the calling of the 5' RACE reads with MiXCR, one entry per CDR3 protein. Of 15,000 or so distinct CDR3 sequences in the sample, 9.4% were seen once. The CDR3 extends over 15 amino acids. Losses at the gene ends were 5 bases for V and 4 bases for J; bases not matched to a gene: 5. Germline lookup yields CDR1 MDHEN and CDR2 SYDVKM. The sample was blood. The origin of this receptor is an adult in good health. This chain uses TRBV28 with TRBJ2-3; the match to TRBD2 covers 11 bases. CDR3 residues: CASSDLTSGADTQYF. The CDR3 region has the DNA TGTGCCAGCAGTGACCTGACTAGCGGGGCAGATACGCAGTATTTT. Variable domain in full (rest from reference TRBV28 and TRBJ2-3): DVKVTQSSRYLVKRTGEKVFLECVQDMDHENMFWYRQDPGLGLRLIYFSYDVKMKEKGDIPEGYSVSREKKERFSLILESASTNQTSMYLCASSDLTSGADTQYFGPGTRLTVL.